What follows are 12 T cell receptor beta chains derived from one specimen sequenced in a study of blood T cells in healthy people across ages. For the second PCR, which ran for about 6 to 12 cycles, a sample-barcoded 5' primer and a J-beta primer mix were used. TCRdb reprocessed the 5' RACE reads via MiXCR and lists one record per CDR3 protein. The sample lists some 1.7 million distinct CDR3 sequences; roughly 28% were seen once. The sample consisted of blood. All receptors derive from a woman aged 25 to 45 in good health.

The V gene is TRBV7-8, the J gene TRBJ2-7, with 7 nucleotides matching TRBD1. Germline V gene data show CDR1 as SGHVS and CDR2 as FQNEAQ. Germline trimming cut 5 bases from V and 1 base from J; bases unmatched to any gene: 5. The CDR3 is 14 residues long. CDR3 coding DNA: TGTGCCAGCAGCGGCCGGGACAGTTCCTACGAGCAGTACTTC. As protein: CASSGRDSSYEQYF.

This clonotype has just a few counts. CDR3 loop: CASSLQDRPSYGYTF. DNA for the CDR3: TGTGCCAGCAGCCTGCAGGACAGACCTTCGTATGGCTACACCTTC. V is TRBV14 and J is TRBJ1-2; weak D call: TRBD1 (6 bases). The CDR3 runs 15 residues. Looked up from germline, CDR1 is SGHDN and CDR2 is FVKESK. Trimming removed 4 bases from V and 5 bases from J, with 17 bases in between.

This chain uses TRBV11-2 with TRBJ2-3, with 10 positions matching TRBD1. Germline assignment: CDR1 SGHAT and CDR2 FQNNGV. V shed 5 bases, J shed 2 bases, and the junction held 4 bases outside the gene matches. The CDR3 sequence is 15 residues long. As DNA, the CDR3 is TGTGCCAGCAGCCGACAGGGGGCAGTCACAGATACGCAGTATTTT. Its protein product is CASSRQGAVTDTQYF.

This clonotype was counted ten times or more. This chain joins TRBV28 and TRBJ2-7, with 11 bases lining up with TRBD1. J lost 5 bases, V lost 4 bases, and 7 bases had no gene match. This CDR3 has 15 amino acids. Germline V gene data show CDR1 as MDHEN and CDR2 as SYDVKM. DNA for the CDR3: TGTGCCAGCAGTTCCCCCGGGACAGGGGGACACGAGCAGTACTTC. Translation: CASSSPGTGGHEQYF.

This clonotype came up a few times. The chain combines TRBV6-5 with TRBJ2-2, with a weak D call TRBD1 (6 bases). The CDR3 runs 13 residues. The V gene's germline CDR1 is MNHEY and CDR2 SVGAGI. Trimming removed 8 bases at V and 4 bases at J, with 11 bases between. The CDR3, as DNA: TGTGCCAGCGGCAGGGGCGGCACCGGGGAGCTGTTTTTT. This translates into CASGRGGTGELFF.

J is TRBJ2-7 and V is TRBV6-5; 10 positions agree with TRBD2. The tail of the sequence fits TRBJ2-5 better, so the J call may be wrong. The CDR3 is 16 amino acids. Germline V gives CDR1 MNHEY, CDR2 SVGAGI. The CDR3 protein is CASSYKRGGRRETQYF. The CDR3 DNA sequence: TGTGCCAGCAGTTACAAGCGGGGGGGCCGGCGGGAGACCCAGTACTTC.

This chain joins TRBV12-3 or TRBV12-4 and TRBJ2-2, with 8 bases fitting TRBD2. This CDR3 is 16 amino acids long. Trimming at V came to 3 bases and at J to 5 bases, leaving 8 bases not matched to a gene. CDR3 sequence reads: CASSFMAGGTTGELFF. CDR3 coding DNA: TGTGCCAGCAGTTTTATGGCGGGGGGTACAACCGGGGAGCTGTTTTTT.

The chain is built from TRBV7-9 and TRBJ1-1; D gene uncertain. CDR3 length equals 15 residues. CDR1 is SEHNR, CDR2 FQNEAQ, per germline (reference sequence). V was clipped by 5 bases and J by 0 bases, with 13 bases between them. CDR3 bases: TGTGCCAGCAGCCCGCCGCTGACTATGAACACTGAAGCTTTCTTT. Translating it yields CASSPPLTMNTEAFF.

This sequence joins TRBV25-1 and TRBJ2-6; D is possibly TRBD1 (5 bases). Germline V gene sequence: CDR1 MGHDK, CDR2 SYGVNS. Trimming cost V 3 bases and J 3 bases, with 12 bases left between them. This CDR3 is built from 16 residues. Here the CDR3 DNA reads TGTGCCAGCAGTGACACAGGATCAGGTGGGGCCAACGTCCTGACTTTC. It encodes CASSDTGSGGANVLTF.

This clonotype was seen more than once but under ten times. The genes are TRBV12-3 or TRBV12-4 and TRBJ1-2, with no clear D. V lost 6 bases and J lost 4, with 18 bases in between. The length of the CDR3 is 15 residues. CDR3 DNA: TGTGCCAGCAGCCGCCCTTCGGAGGGCGGCTATGGCTACACCTTC. The encoded protein is CASSRPSEGGYGYTF.

This clonotype was seen ten or more times. The chain is built from TRBV28 and TRBJ2-7, with TRBD1 as a possible D gene (5 bases). V was shortened by 4 bases and J by 3 bases, with 13 bases between the two germline ends. The CDR3 runs 14 residues. Germline CDR1 and CDR2: MDHEN and SYDVKM. As DNA, the CDR3 is TGTGCCAGCAGTTCCTTGGGGCAGGGCTACGAGCAGTACTTC. As protein: CASSSLGQGYEQYF.

This clonotype was seen repeatedly, ten times or more. The chain links TRBV7-8 to TRBJ2-1, with 12 positions matching TRBD2. V dropped 3 bases and J dropped 4; count of bases not matched to a gene: 1. Germline loops: CDR1 SGHVS, CDR2 FQNEAQ. The CDR3 totals 15 residues. Written as DNA, the CDR3 is TGTGCCAGCAGCTTTACTAGCGGGAGGTACAATGAGCAGTTCTTC. This codes for CASSFTSGRYNEQFF.